This TCR beta chain was observed in a study of T cell responses to AZD1222 COVID-19 vaccine. The CDR3 runs 19 residues. Per germline, CDR1 LNHDA and CDR2 SQIVND (reference sequence). The V and J ends lost 5 bases and 6 bases, in that order; junction bases with no gene match: 13. Using immunoSEQ multiplex PCR, the repertoire was profiled, and TCRdb retains in-frame clones only, with some absent. Found here are approximately 150,000 clones, under 95% of them singletons; the top ten hold approximately 8%. This TCR was sampled from an adult who received the MenACWY meningococcal vaccine as a control. This chain connects TRBV19 to TRBJ2-1, with 16 bases fitting TRBD2. Source: peripheral blood, taken 28 days after the second dose of the MenACWY control vaccine. The CDR3 region has the DNA TGTGCCAGTAGTCTCGGACCTCCGGGACTAGCGGGAGGGTTCAATGAGCAGTTCTTC. This codes for CASSLGPPGLAGGFNEQFF.